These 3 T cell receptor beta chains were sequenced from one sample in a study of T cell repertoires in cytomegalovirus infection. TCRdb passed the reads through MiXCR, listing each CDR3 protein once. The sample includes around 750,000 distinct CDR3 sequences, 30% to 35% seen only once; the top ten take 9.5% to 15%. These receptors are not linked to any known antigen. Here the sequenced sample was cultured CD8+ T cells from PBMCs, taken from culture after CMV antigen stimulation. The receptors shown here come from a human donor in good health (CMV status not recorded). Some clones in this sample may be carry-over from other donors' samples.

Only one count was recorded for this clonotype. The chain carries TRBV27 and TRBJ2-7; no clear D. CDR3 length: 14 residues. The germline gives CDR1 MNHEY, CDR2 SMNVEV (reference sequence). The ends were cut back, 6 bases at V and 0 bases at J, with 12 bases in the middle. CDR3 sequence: CASSRTTRSYEQYF. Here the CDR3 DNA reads TGTGCCAGCAGCCGAACAACTCGCTCCTACGAGCAGTACTTC.

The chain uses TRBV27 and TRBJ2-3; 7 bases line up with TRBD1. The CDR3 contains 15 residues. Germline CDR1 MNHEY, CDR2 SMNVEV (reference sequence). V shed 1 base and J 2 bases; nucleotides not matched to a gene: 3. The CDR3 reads CASSLLGQYTDTQYF. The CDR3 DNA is TGTGCCAGCAGTTTATTGGGACAGTACACAGATACGCAGTATTTT.

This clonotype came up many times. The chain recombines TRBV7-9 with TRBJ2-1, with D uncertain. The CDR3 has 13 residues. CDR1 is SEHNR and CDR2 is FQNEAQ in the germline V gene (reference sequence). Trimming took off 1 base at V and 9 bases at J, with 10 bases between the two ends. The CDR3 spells CASSLGQIPEQFF. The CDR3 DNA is TGTGCCAGCAGCTTAGGGCAGATTCCTGAGCAGTTCTTC.